This entry describes one TCR beta chain. Here immunoSEQ multiplex PCR was the method, and the copy in TCRdb shows in-frame clones only, minus some. Of about 77,000 clones listed, under 75% are singletons. The sample belongs to a study of radiotherapy plus CTLA-4 blockade in lung cancer. Germline V gene sequence: CDR1 SNHLY, CDR2 FYNNEI. This CDR3 spans 12 amino acids. The V and J ends lost 4 bases and 1 base respectively, with 5 bases between them. V and J are TRBV2 and TRBJ2-7; no clear D. The sequencing used peripheral blood, collected from a patient treated with radiotherapy plus ipilimumab. This clonotype originated in a human donor with non-small cell lung cancer whose response to radiotherapy plus ipilimumab could not be evaluated. In nucleotides, the CDR3 is TGTGCCAGCAGTGCCCAGTCCTACGAGCAGTACTTC. This encodes CASSAQSYEQYF. The variable domain in full, completed from reference TRBV2 and TRBJ2-7, reads EPEVTQTPSHQVTQMGQEVILRCVPISNHLYFYWYRQILGQKVEFLVSFYNNEISEKSEIFDDQFSVERPDGSNFTLKIRSTKLEDSAMYFCASSAQSYEQYFGPGTRLTVT.